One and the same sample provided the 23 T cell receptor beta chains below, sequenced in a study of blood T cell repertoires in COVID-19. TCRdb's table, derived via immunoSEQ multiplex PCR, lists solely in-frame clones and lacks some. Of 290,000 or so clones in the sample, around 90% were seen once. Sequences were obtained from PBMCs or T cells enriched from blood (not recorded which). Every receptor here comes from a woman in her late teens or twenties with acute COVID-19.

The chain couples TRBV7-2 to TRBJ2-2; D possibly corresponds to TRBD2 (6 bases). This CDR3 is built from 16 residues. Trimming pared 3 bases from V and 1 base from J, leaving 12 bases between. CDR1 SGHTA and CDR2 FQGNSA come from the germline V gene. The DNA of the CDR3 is TGTGCCAGCAGCTTTGGAGGGCAGGGGAACACCGGGGAGCTGTTTTTT. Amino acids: CASSFGGQGNTGELFF.

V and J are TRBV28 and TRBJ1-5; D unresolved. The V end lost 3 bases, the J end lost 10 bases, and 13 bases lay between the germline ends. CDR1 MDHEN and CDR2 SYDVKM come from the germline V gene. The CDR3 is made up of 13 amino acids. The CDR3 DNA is TGTGCCAGCAGTTTTGCGGGGATCGGCCCCCAGCATTTT. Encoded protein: CASSFAGIGPQHF. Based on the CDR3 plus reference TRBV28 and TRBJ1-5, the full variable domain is DVKVTQSSRYLVKRTGEKVFLECVQDMDHENMFWYRQDPGLGLRLIYFSYDVKMKEKGDIPEGYSVSREKKERFSLILESASTNQTSMYLCASSFAGIGPQHFGDGTRLSIL.

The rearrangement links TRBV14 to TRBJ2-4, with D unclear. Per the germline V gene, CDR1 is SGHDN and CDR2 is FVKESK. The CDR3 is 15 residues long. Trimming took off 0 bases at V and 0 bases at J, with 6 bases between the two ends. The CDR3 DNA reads TGTGCCAGCAGCCAAGACAGATTAGCCAAAAACATTCAGTACTTC. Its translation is CASSQDRLAKNIQYF. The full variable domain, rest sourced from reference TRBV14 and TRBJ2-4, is EAGVTQFPSHSVIEKGQTVTLRCDPISGHDNLYWYRRVMGKEIKFLLHFVKESKQDESGMPNNRFLAERTGGTYSTLKVQPAELEDSGVYFCASSQDRLAKNIQYFGAGTRLSVL.

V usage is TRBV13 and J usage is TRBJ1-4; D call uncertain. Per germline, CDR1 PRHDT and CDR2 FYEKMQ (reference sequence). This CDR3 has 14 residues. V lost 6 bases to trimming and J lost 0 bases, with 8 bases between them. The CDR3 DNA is TGTGCCAGCAGGGCCGGGACAACTAATGAAAAACTGTTTTTT. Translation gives CASRAGTTNEKLFF.

CDR3 in DNA: TGTGCCAGCAGCCAAGGAGCCGGGATTGGAGGAAACACCATATATTTT. Amino acids: CASSQGAGIGGNTIYF. The rearrangement joins TRBV14 to TRBJ1-3; D is unclear. Trimming pared 1 base from V and 4 bases from J, leaving 14 bases between. This CDR3 comprises 16 residues. Per germline, CDR1 SGHDN and CDR2 FVKESK.

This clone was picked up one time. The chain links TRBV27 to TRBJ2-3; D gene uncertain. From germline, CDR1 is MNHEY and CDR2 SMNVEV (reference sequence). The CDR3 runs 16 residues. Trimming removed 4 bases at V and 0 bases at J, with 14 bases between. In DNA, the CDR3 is TGTGCCAGCAGTTCCCTCTTACCTCGGAGCACAGATACGCAGTATTTT. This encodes CASSSLLPRSTDTQYF.

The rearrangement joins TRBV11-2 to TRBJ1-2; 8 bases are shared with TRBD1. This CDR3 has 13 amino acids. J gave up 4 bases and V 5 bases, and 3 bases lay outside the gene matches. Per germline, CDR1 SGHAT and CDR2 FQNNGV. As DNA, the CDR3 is TGTGCCAGCAGCCCCCAGGGGGCCTATGGCTACACCTTC. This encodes CASSPQGAYGYTF.

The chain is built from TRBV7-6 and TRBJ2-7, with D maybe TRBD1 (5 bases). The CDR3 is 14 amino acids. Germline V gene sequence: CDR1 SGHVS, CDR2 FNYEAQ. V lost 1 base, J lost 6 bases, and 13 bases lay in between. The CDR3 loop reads CASSLGQGHTEQYF. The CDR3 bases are TGTGCCAGCAGCTTAGGGCAGGGCCACACCGAGCAGTACTTC.

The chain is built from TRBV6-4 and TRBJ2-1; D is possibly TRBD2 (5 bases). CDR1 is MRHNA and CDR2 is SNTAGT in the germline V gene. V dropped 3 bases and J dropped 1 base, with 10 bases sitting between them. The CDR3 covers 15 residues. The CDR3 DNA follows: TGTGCCAGCAGTGAAGACGGGGATTCCTACAATGAGCAGTTCTTC. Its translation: CASSEDGDSYNEQFF.

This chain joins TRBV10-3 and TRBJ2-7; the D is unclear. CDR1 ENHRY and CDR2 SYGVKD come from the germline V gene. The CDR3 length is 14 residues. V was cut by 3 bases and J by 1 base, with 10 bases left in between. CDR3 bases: TGTGCCATCAGTGACGATACAGTATCCTACGAGCAGTACTTC. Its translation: CAISDDTVSYEQYF.

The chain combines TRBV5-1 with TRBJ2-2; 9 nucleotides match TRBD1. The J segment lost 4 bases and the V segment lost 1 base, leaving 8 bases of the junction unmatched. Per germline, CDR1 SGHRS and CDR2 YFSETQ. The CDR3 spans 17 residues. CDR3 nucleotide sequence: TGCGCCAGCAGCTTGATTCCCGGGACAGGGTTCACCGGGGAGCTGTTTTTT. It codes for CASSLIPGTGFTGELFF.

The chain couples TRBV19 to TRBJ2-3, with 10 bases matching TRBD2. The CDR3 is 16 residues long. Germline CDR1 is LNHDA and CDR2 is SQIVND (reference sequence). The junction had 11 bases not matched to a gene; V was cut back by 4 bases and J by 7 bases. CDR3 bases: TGTGCCAGTAGTAGACCGGCTAGCGGGAGCAGATATACGCAGTATTTT. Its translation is CASSRPASGSRYTQYF. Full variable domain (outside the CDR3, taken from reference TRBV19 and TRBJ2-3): DGGITQSPKYLFRKEGQNVTLSCEQNLNHDAMYWYRQDPGQGLRLIYYSQIVNDFQKGDIAEGYSVSREKKESFPLTVTSAQKNPTAFYLCASSRPASGSRYTQYFGPGTRLTVL.

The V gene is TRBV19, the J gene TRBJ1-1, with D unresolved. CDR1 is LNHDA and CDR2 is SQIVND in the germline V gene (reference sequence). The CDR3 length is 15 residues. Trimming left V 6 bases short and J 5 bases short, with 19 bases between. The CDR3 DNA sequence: TGTGCCAGTAGGCCCGGCCCAGGAGGTTGGACTGAAGCTTTCTTT. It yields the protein CASRPGPGGWTEAFF.

Written as DNA, the CDR3 is TGTGCCAGCAGCCCGTCGGGGGGGCTGCTTCTCTATGGCTACACCTTC. Translation: CASSPSGGLLLYGYTF. The chain recombines TRBV11-1 with TRBJ1-2, with D perhaps TRBD1 (6 bases). CDR3 length equals 16 residues. V gave up 5 bases and J gave up 4 bases, with 20 bases separating them. Germline V gene sequence: CDR1 SGHAT, CDR2 FQDESV (reference sequence).

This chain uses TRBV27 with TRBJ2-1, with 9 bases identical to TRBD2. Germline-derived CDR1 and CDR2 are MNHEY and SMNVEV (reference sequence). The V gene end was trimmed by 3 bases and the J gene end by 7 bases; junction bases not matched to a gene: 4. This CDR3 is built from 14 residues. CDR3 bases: TGTGCCAGCAGTTTCCGGCGGGGGGGGAATGAGCAGTTCTTC. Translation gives CASSFRRGGNEQFF.

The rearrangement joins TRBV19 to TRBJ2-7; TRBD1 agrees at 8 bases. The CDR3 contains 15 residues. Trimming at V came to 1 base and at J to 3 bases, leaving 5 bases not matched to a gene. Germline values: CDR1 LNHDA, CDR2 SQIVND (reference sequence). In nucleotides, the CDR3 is TGTGCCAGTAGTATAGTAACAGGGGGGTTCTACGAGCAGTACTTC. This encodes CASSIVTGGFYEQYF.

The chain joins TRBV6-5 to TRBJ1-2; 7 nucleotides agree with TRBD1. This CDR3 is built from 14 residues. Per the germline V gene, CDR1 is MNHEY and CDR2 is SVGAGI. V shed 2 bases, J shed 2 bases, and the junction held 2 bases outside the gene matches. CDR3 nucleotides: TGTGCCAGCAGTTACGGACAGGTGAACTATGGCTACACCTTC. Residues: CASSYGQVNYGYTF.

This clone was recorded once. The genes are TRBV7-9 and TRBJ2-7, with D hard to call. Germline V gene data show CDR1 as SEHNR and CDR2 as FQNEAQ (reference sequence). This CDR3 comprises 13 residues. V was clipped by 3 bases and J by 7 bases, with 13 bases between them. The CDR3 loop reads CASSFVDLREQYF. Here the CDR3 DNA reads TGTGCCAGCAGCTTCGTAGATTTGAGGGAGCAGTACTTC.

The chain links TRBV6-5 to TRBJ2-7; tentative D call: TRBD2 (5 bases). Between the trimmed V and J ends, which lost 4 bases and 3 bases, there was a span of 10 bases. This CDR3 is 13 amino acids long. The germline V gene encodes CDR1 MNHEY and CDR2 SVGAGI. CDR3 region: CASSSGLFYEQYF. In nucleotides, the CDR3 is TGTGCCAGCAGTTCCGGACTGTTCTACGAGCAGTACTTC.

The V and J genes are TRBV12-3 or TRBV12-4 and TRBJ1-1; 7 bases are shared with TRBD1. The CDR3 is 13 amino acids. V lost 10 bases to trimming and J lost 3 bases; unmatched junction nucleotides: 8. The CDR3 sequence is CAITTGLDTEAFF. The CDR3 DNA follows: TGTGCCATTACGACAGGGTTGGACACTGAAGCTTTCTTT.

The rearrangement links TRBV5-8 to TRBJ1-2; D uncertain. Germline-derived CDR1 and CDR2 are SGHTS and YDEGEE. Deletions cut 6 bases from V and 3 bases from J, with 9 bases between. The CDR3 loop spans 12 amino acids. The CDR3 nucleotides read TGTGCCAGCACCCGGCGGGACTATGGCTACACCTTC. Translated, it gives CASTRRDYGYTF. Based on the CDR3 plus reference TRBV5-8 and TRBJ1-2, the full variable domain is EAGVTQSPTHLIKTRGQQATLRCSPISGHTSVYWYQQALGLGLQFLLWYDEGEERNRGNFPPRFSGRQFPNYSSELNVNALELEDSALYLCASTRRDYGYTFGSGTRLTVV.

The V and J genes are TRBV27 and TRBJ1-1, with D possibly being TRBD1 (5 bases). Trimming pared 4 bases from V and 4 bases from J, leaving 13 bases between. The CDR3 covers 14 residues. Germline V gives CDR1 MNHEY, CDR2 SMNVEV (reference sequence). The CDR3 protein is CASSSIDGGTEAFF. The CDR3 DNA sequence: TGTGCCAGCAGTTCCATCGACGGGGGCACTGAAGCTTTCTTT.

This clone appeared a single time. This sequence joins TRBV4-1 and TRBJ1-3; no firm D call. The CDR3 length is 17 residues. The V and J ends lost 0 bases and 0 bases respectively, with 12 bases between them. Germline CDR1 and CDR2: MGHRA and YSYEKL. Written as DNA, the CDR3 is TGCGCCAGCAGCCAAGAACTAGGGTTCGGCTCTGGAAACACCATATATTTT. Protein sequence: CASSQELGFGSGNTIYF.